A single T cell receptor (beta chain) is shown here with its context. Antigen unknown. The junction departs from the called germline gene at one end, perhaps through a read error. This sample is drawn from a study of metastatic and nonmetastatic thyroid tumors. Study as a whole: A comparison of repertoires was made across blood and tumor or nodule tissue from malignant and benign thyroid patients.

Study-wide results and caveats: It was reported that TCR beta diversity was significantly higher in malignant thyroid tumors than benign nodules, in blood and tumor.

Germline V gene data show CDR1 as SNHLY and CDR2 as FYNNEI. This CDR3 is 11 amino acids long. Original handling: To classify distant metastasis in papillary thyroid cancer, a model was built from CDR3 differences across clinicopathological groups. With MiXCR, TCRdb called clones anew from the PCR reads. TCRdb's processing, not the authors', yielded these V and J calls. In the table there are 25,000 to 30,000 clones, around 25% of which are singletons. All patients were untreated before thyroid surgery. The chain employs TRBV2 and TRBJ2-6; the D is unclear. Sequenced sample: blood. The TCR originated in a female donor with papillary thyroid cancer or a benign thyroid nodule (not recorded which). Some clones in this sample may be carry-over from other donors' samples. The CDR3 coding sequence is TGTGCCAGCAGGGACCCCCGCCCCACTCTTTTC. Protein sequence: CASRDPRPTLF.